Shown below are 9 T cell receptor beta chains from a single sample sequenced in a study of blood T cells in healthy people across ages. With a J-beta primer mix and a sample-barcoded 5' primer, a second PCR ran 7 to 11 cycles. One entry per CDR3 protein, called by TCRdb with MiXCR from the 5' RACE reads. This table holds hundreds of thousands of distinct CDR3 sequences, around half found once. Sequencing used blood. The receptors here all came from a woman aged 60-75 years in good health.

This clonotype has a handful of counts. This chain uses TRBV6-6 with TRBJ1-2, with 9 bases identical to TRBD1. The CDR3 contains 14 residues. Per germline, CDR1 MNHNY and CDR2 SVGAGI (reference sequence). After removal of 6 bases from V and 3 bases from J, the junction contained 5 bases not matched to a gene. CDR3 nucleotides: TGTGCCAGCAGCGGGACAGGGAACGACTATGGCTACACCTTC. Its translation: CASSGTGNDYGYTF.

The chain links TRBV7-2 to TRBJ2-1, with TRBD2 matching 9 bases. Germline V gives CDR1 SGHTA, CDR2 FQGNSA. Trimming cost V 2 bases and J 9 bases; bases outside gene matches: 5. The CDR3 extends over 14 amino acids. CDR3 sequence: CASSLLLAGSEQFF. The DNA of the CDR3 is TGTGCCAGCAGCTTATTGCTAGCGGGAAGTGAGCAGTTCTTC.

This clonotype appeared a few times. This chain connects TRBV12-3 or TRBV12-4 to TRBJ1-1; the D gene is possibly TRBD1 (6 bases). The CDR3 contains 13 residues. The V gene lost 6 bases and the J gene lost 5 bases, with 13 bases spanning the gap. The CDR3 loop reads CASRSQGITEAFF. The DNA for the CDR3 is TGTGCCAGCAGAAGCCAGGGGATTACTGAAGCTTTCTTT.

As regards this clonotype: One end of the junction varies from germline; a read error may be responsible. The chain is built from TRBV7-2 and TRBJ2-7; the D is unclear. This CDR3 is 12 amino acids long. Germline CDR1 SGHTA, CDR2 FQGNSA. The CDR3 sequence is CASSKYSYEQNF. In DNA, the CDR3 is TGCGCCAGCAGCAAGTACTCCTACGAGCAGAACTTC. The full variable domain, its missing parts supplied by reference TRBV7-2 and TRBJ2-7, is GAGVSQSPSNKVTEKGKDVELRCDPISGHTALYWYRQSLGQGLEFLIYFQGNSAPDKSGLPSDRFSAERTGGSVSTLTIQRTQQEDSAVYLCASSKYSYEQNFGPGTRLTVT.

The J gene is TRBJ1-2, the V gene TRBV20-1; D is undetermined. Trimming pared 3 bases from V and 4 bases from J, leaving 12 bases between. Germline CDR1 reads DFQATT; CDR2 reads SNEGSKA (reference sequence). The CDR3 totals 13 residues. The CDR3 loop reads CSASATHAYGYTF. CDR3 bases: TGCAGTGCTAGTGCAACGCATGCCTATGGCTACACCTTC.

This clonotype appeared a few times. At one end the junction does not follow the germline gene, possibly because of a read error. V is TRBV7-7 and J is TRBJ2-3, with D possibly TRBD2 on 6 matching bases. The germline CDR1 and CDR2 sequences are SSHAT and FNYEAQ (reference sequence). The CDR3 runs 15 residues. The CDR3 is CASSLRGGTTDTQYF. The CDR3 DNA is TGTGCTAGCAGCTTGCGGGGCGGGACCACAGATACGCAGTATTTT.

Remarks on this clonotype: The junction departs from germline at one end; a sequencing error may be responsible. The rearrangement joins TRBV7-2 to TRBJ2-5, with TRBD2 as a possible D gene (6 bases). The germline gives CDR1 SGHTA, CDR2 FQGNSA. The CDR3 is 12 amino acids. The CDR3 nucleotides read TGTGCCAGCAACTTACCGGAGGGGACCCAGTACTTC. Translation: CASNLPEGTQYF.

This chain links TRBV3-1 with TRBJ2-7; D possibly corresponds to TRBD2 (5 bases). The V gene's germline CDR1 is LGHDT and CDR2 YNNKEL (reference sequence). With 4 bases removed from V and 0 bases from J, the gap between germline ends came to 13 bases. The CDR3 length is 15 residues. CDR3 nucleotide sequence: TGTGCCAGCAGCCTAAACCCGGGAAACTCCTACGAGCAGTACTTC. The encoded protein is CASSLNPGNSYEQYF.

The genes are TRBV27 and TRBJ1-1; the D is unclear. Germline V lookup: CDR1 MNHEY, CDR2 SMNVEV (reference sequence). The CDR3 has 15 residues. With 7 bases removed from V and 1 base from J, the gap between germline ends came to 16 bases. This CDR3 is CASTLSWTPNTEAFF. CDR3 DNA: TGTGCCAGCACCCTCTCCTGGACGCCGAACACTGAAGCTTTCTTT.